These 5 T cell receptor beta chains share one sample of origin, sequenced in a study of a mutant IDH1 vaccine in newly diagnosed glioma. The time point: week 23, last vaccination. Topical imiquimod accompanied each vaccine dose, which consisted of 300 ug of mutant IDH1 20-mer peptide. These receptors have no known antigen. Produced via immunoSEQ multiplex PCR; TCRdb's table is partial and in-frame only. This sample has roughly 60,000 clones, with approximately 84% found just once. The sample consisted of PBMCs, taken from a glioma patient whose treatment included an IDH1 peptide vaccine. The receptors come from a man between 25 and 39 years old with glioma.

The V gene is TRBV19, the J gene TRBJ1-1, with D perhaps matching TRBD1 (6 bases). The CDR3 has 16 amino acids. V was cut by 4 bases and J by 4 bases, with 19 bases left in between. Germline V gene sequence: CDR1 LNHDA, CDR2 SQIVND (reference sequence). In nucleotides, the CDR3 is TGTGCCAGTAGTAACCCCCCACGGGGGCCGGGCACTGAAGCTTTCTTT. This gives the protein CASSNPPRGPGTEAFF.

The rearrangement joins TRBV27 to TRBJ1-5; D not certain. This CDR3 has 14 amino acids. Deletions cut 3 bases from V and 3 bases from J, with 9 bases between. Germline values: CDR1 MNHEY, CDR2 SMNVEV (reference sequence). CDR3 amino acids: CASSFWGYNQPQHF. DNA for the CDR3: TGTGCCAGCAGTTTCTGGGGATACAATCAGCCCCAGCATTTT.

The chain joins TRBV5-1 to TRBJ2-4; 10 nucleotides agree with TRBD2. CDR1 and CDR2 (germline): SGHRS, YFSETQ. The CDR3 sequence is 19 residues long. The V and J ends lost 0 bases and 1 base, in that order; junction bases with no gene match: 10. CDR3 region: CASSLEERGGGLAKNIQYF. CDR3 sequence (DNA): TGCGCCAGCAGCTTGGAAGAGCGGGGGGGTGGTTTGGCCAAAAACATTCAGTACTTC.

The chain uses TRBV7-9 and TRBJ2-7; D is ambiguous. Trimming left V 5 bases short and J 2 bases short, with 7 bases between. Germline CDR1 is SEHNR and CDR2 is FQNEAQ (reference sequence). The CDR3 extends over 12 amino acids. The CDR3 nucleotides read TGTGCCAGCAGCCTGACACCCTACGAGCAGTACTTC. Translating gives CASSLTPYEQYF.

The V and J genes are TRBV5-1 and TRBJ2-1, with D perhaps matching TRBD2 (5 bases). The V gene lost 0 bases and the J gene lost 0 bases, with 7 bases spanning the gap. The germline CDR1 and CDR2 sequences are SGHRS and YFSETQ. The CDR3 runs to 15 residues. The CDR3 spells CASSLDGDSYNEQFF. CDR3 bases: TGCGCCAGCAGCTTGGACGGGGACTCCTACAATGAGCAGTTCTTC.